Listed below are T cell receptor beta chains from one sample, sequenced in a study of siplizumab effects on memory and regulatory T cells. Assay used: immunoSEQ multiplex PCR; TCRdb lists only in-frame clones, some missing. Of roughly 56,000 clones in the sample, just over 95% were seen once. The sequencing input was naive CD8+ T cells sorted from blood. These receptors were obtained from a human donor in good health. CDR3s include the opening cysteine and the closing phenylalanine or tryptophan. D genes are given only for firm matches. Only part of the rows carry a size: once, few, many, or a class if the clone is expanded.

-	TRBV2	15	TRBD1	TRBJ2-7	CASSERTGDSPEQYF	TGTGCCAGCAGTGAACGAACAGGGGATTCCCCCGAGCAGTACTTC
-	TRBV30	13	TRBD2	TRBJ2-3	CAWDGLAADTQYF	TGTGCCTGGGACGGACTAGCGGCAGATACGCAGTATTTT
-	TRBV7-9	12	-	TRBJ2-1	CASSLTGSEQFF	TGTGCCAGCAGCTTAACGGGTAGTGAGCAGTTCTTC
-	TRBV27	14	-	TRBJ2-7	CASSLLGNSYEQYF	TGTGCCAGCAGTTTATTGGGCAACTCCTACGAGCAGTACTTC
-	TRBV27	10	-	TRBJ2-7	CAGGLGEQYF	TGTGCCGGGGGCTTGGGGGAGCAGTACTTC
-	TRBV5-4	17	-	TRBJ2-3	CASSLRLRGSSTDTQYF	TGTGCCAGCAGCTTGAGGTTACGGGGCTCTAGCACAGATACGCAGTATTTT
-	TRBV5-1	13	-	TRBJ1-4	CASSAEYNEKLFF	TGCGCCAGCAGCGCGGAGTACAATGAAAAACTGTTTTTT
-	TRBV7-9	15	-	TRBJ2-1	CASTGLGFSYNEQFF	TGTGCCAGCACCGGATTGGGGTTCTCCTACAATGAGCAGTTCTTC
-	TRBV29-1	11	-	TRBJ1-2	CSVESPYGYTF	TGCAGCGTTGAATCCCCCTATGGCTACACCTTC
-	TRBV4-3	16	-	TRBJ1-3	CASSPTEAGYGNTIYF	TGCGCCAGCAGCCCCACCGAGGCAGGGTACGGAAACACCATATATTTT
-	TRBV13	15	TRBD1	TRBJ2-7	CASSTSGQGDYEQYF	TGTGCCAGCAGCACTAGTGGACAGGGCGACTACGAGCAGTACTTC
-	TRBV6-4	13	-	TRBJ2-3	CASSAGGTDTQYF	TGTGCCAGCAGTGCAGGGGGCACAGATACGCAGTATTTT
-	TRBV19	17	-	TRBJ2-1	CASSPGLGGSSYNEQFF	TGTGCCAGTAGTCCCGGCTTGGGGGGATCCTCCTACAATGAGCAGTTCTTC
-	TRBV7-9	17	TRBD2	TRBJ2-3	CASRRGGLAGGADTQYF	TGTGCCAGCCGCCGAGGGGGACTAGCGGGAGGCGCAGATACGCAGTATTTT
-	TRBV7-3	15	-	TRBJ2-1	CASSLRRDSYNEQFF	TGTGCCAGCAGCTTACGTCGGGATTCCTACAATGAGCAGTTCTTC
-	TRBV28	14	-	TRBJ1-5	CASRRGRINQPQHF	TGTGCCAGCAGAAGGGGCCGGATCAATCAGCCCCAGCATTTT
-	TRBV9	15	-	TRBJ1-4	CASSVGTATNEKLFF	TGTGCCAGCAGCGTAGGGACAGCAACTAATGAAAAACTGTTTTTT
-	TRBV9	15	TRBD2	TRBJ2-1	CASSVDGTTDNEQFF	TGTGCCAGCAGCGTTGACGGGACTACCGACAATGAGCAGTTCTTC
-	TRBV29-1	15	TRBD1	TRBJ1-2	CSVEELDRARGGYTF	TGCAGCGTTGAAGAACTGGACAGGGCCAGGGGTGGCTACACCTTC
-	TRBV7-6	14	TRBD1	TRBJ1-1	CASSTTGAGTEAFF	TGTGCCAGCAGCACGACAGGGGCCGGCACTGAAGCTTTCTTT
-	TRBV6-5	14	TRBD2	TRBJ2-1	CASRGTSGSIEQFF	TGTGCCAGCAGAGGGACTAGCGGGAGTATTGAGCAGTTCTTC
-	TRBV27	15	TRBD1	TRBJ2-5	CASSSFTGDQETQYF	TGTGCCAGCAGTTCCTTCACAGGGGACCAAGAGACCCAGTACTTC
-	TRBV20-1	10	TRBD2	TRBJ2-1	CSASVQRGFF	TGCAGTGCTAGTGTCCAGCGGGGGTTCTTC
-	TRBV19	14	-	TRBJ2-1	CASSAFGSRDEQFF	TGTGCCAGTAGTGCCTTTGGGTCCAGGGATGAGCAGTTCTTC
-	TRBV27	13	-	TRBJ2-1	CASSLSPNNEQFF	TGTGCCAGCAGTTTATCCCCAAACAATGAGCAGTTCTTC
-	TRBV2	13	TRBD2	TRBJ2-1	CASSEFGGNEQFF	TGTGCCAGCAGTGAATTCGGGGGGAATGAGCAGTTCTTC
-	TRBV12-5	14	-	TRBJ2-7	CASAPPDAAYEQYF	TGTGCTAGTGCACCCCCCGACGCAGCCTACGAGCAGTACTTC
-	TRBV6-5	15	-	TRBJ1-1	CASSYSWGANTEAFF	TGTGCCAGCAGTTACTCATGGGGGGCTAACACTGAAGCTTTCTTT
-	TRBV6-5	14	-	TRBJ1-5	CASSYSESGQPQHF	TGTGCCAGCAGTTACTCCGAGTCAGGTCAGCCCCAGCATTTT
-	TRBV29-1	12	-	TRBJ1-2	CSVDTLTSGYTF	TGCAGCGTTGACACCCTTACCTCTGGCTACACCTTC
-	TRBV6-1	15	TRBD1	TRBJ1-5	CASSEWDRSNQPQHF	TGTGCCAGCAGTGAATGGGACAGAAGCAATCAGCCCCAGCATTTT
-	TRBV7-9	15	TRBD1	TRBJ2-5	CASSSGQGFGETQYF	TGTGCCAGCAGCTCGGGACAGGGGTTTGGAGAGACCCAGTACTTC
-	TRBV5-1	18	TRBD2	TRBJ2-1	CASSGGLAGDPSYNEQFF	TGCGCCAGCAGCGGGGGACTAGCGGGGGACCCCTCCTACAATGAGCAGTTCTTC
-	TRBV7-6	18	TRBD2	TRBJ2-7	CASSLFRGESGSSYEQYF	TGTGCCAGCAGCTTATTTCGGGGCGAGAGCGGGAGCTCCTACGAGCAGTACTTC
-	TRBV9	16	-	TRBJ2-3	CASSPYSGIGTDTQYF	TGTGCCAGCAGCCCCTATTCCGGGATTGGCACAGATACGCAGTATTTT
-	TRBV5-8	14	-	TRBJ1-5	CASSLDTPDQPQHF	TGTGCCAGCAGCCTAGACACGCCGGATCAGCCCCAGCATTTT
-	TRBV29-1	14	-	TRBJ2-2	CSVEGTGHTGELFF	TGCAGCGTTGAAGGGACCGGGCACACCGGGGAGCTGTTTTTT
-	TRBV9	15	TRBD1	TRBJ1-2	CASSLRDRANYGYTF	TGTGCCAGCAGCCTCCGGGACAGGGCGAACTATGGCTACACCTTC
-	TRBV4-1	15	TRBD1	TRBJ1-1	CASSQGTGMNTEAFF	TGCGCCAGCAGCCAGGGGACAGGCATGAACACTGAAGCTTTCTTT
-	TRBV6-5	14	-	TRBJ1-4	CASSYGGTNEKLFF	TGTGCCAGCAGTTACGGGGGGACTAATGAAAAACTGTTTTTT
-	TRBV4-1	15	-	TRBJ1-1	CASSQRWEMNTEAFF	TGCGCCAGCAGCCAGAGATGGGAAATGAACACTGAAGCTTTCTTT
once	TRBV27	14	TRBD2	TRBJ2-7	CASSLSAGVYEQYF	TGTGCCAGCAGTTTATCGGCGGGAGTTTACGAGCAGTACTTC
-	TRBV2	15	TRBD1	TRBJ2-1	CASFIPDRGYNEQFF	TGTGCCAGCTTTATACCGGACAGGGGCTACAATGAGCAGTTCTTC
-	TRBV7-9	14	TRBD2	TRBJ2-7	CASSLETSGNEQYF	TGTGCCAGCAGCTTAGAAACTAGCGGAAACGAGCAGTACTTC
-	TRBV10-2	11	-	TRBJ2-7	CASSERNEQYF	TGCGCCAGCAGTGAGAGGAACGAGCAGTACTTC
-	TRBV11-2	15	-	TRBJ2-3	CASSFLDFGTDTQYF	TGTGCCAGCAGCTTTCTGGACTTCGGCACAGATACGCAGTATTTT
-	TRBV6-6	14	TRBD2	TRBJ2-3	CASSYLAGTDTQYF	TGTGCCAGCAGTTACCTAGCGGGCACAGATACGCAGTATTTT
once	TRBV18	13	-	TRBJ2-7	CASSPGSSYEQYF	TGTGCCAGCTCACCAGGTAGCTCCTACGAGCAGTACTTC
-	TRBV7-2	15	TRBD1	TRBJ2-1	CASSSRDSGAHEQFF	TGTGCCAGCAGCAGCCGGGACAGCGGCGCCCATGAGCAGTTCTTC
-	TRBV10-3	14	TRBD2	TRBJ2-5	CAIRNTSGTETQYF	TGTGCCATCAGGAATACTAGCGGGACCGAGACCCAGTACTTC
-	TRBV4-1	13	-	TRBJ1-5	CASSVPYSQPQHF	TGCGCCAGCAGCGTTCCGTACAGTCAGCCCCAGCATTTT
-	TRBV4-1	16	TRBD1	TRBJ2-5	CASSQGPGQGIETQYF	TGCGCCAGCAGCCAAGGCCCCGGACAGGGAATCGAGACCCAGTACTTC
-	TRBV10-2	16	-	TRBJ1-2	CASSELVGRLNYGYTF	TGCGCCAGCAGTGAATTGGTAGGCAGGCTAAACTATGGCTACACCTTC
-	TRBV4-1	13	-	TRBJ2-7	CASSQDRRYEQYF	TGCGCCAGCAGCCAAGATAGGAGGTACGAGCAGTACTTC